The clone carrying this T cell receptor (beta chain) has a count of ten or more. Documented time point: sample taken at primary tumor resection. Samples were obtained from around 72 donors, all untreated early-stage non-small cell lung cancer patients. Whole RNA obtained from tumor, nontumor lung or frozen PBMC underwent sequencing without sorting. Trimming shortened V by 5 bases and J by 5 bases, and 28 bases separated the two germline ends. Germline-derived CDR1 and CDR2 are MNHEY and SVGEGT. The CDR3 runs 19 residues. The sample originates from a study of spatial heterogeneity in lung cancer. Across the study: Detection consistently captured more beta-chain sequences than alpha-chain sequences.

The study tagged each TCR cDNA molecule with a unique molecular identifier. TCRdb re-called the 5' RACE reads through MiXCR, storing one row per CDR3 protein. The sample holds approximately 3,000 distinct CDR3 sequences, 2.5% to 3% seen once. The receptor comes from a female donor with early-stage non-small cell lung cancer. The rearrangement uses TRBV6-2 or TRBV6-3 and TRBJ2-1; D perhaps matches TRBD2 (7 bases). The specimen comprised normal lung tissue next to the tumor, sampled at surgery. DNA for the CDR3: TGTGCCAGCAGTCCAAGTCGTGGGTGGGGGGGCAAAATACACAATGAGCAGTTCTTC. This translates into CASSPSRGWGGKIHNEQFF.